This T cell receptor (beta chain) was found in a study of blood T cell repertoires in COVID-19. About the research overall: Acute and convalescent COVID-19 specimens originated in the United States, Italy and Spain. T cells, B-cell-depleted T cells, or PBMCs provided the cDNA or gDNA that served as material.

Trimming at V came to 4 bases and at J to 6 bases, leaving 4 bases not matched to a gene. This CDR3 is built from 15 residues. Germline CDR1 reads SGHRS; CDR2 reads YFSETQ. In the original workflow: Estimates of nucleated cell counts were drawn from the amplification of reference gene primers. Data came from immunoSEQ multiplex PCR; TCRdb stores just in-frame clones and leaves some out. Clone size and the V and J calls come from that table; the DNA yielded D and trimming. The data show 40,000 to 65,000 clones, about 82% seen once. Material for sequencing was peripheral blood. The TCR originated in a man aged 70-80 years with active COVID-19. This chain links TRBV5-1 with TRBJ2-3, with 14 bases aligning to TRBD2. As DNA, the CDR3 is TGCGCCAGCAGCCCGGGACTAGCGGGGGCGGATACGCAGTATTTT. Protein sequence: CASSPGLAGADTQYF.